This T cell receptor beta chain was identified during a study of technical replicates of blood from a few donors. Germline V gene data show CDR1 as MGHDK and CDR2 as SYGVNS. This CDR3 is 14 amino acids long. V dropped 0 bases and J dropped 4 bases, with 9 bases sitting between them. The repertoire was sequenced with immunoSEQ multiplex PCR; TCRdb's copy has only in-frame clones and lacks some. The table shows about 56,000 clones, with 90% to 95% occurring only once. The V and J genes are TRBV25-1 and TRBJ1-1; D is possibly TRBD1 (5 bases). The TCR comes from a human donor in good health. Some clones in this sample may be carry-over from other donors' samples. The material sequenced was PBMCs. The CDR3 DNA reads as TGTGCCAGCAGTGAATACTGGCAGGGCACTGAAGCTTTCTTT. It is translated as CASSEYWQGTEAFF. The whole variable domain, filled in from reference TRBV25-1 and TRBJ1-1, reads EADIYQTPRYLVIGTGKKITLECSQTMGHDKMYWYQQDPGMELHLIHYSYGVNSTEKGDLSSESTVSRIRTEHFPLTLESARPSHTSQYLCASSEYWQGTEAFFGQGTRLTVV.